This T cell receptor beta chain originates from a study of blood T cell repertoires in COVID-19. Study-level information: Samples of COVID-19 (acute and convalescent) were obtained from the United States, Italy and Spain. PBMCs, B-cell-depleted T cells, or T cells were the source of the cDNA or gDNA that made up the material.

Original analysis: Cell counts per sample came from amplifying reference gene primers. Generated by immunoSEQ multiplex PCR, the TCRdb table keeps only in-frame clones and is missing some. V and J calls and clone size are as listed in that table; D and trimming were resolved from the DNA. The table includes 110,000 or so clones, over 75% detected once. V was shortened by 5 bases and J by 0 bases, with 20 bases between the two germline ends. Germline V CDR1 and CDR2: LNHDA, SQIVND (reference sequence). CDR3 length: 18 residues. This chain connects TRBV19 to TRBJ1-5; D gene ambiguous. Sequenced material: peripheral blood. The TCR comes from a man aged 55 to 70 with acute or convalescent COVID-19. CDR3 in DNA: TGTGCCAGTAGTGATGGCTTTTCCCCTCAATATAGCAATCAGCCCCAGCATTTT. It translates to CASSDGFSPQYSNQPQHF.